This TCR beta chain was identified during a study of blood T cell repertoires in COVID-19. Germline loops: CDR1 MNHEY, CDR2 SMNVEV (reference sequence). V dropped 6 bases and J dropped 4; count of bases not matched to a gene: 4. This CDR3 has 15 amino acids. Living in about two dozen US areas, the participants were between roughly 18 and 95 years of age. Participants' reported clinical history set cohort assignment. Symptom resolution, clearance, or two negative PCRs marked the recovered donors of Cohort 3. Methods used by the authors: Cell counts per sample came from amplifying reference gene primers. Some clones are missing from TCRdb's copy, which holds only in-frame ones; the method was immunoSEQ multiplex PCR. The V and J calls and clone size were taken over from that table, and D and trimming were inferred from the DNA. The data hold about 280,000 clones, with roughly 86% observed a single time.

The clonotype comes from a woman in her sixties or seventies who had recovered from COVID-19. This rearrangement joins TRBV27 to TRBJ2-1, with 12 bases that match TRBD2. The specimen was PBMCs or T cells enriched from blood (not recorded which). CDR3 coding DNA: TGTGCCAGCAGCTCTAGCGGGGGGGGTTACAATGAGCAGTTCTTC. This codes for CASSSSGGGYNEQFF.